This T cell receptor beta chain emerged from a study of blood T cells in healthy people across ages. PCR was performed a second time for roughly 7 to 12 cycles using a sample-barcoded 5' primer and a J-beta primer mix. The template-switch adaptor, which had 12 random nucleotides, put a tag on each cDNA molecule. TCRdb reprocessed the 5' RACE reads via MiXCR and lists one record per CDR3 protein. The sample has around 970,000 distinct CDR3 sequences, roughly half seen once. Of note for this clonotype: No antigen is known for it.

Study-wide findings and caveats: Unsorted PBMC input precluded a conclusive naive versus antigen-experienced comparison. Comparison with aged donors showed that long-lived donors had more naive CD4+ cells and higher diversity.

Isolation recovered at least 6 million PBMCs from every sample. Germline V gives CDR1 ENHRY, CDR2 SYGVKD. The CDR3 contains 11 residues. With V trimmed by 7 bases and J by 9 bases, 6 bases remained unmatched. What was sequenced was blood. The source is a woman aged 60-75 years in good health. The chain carries TRBV10-3 and TRBJ2-7; 7 bases align to TRBD2. This CDR3 reads CAITGTKGQYF. CDR3 DNA: TGTGCCATCACCGGGACTAAAGGGCAGTACTTC.